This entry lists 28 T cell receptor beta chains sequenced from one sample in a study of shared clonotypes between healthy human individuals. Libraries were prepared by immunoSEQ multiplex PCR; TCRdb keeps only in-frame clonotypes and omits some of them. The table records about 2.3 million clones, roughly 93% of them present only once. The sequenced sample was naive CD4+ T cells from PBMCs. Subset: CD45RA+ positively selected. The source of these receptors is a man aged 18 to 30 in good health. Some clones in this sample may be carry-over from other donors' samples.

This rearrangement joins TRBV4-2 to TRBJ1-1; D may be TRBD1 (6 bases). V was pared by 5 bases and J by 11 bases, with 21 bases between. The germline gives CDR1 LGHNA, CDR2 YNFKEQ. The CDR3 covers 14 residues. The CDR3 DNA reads TGTGCCAGCAGCTTGGGGATAGGGGGGGCGCAGGCTTTCTTT. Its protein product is CASSLGIGGAQAFF.

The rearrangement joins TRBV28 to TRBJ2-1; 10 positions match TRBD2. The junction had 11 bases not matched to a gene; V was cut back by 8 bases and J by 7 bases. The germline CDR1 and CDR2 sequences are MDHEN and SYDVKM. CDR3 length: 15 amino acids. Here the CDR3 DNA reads TGTGCCAGCTCCACGCCTAGCGGGAGAATGAATGAGCAGTTCTTC. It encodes CASSTPSGRMNEQFF.

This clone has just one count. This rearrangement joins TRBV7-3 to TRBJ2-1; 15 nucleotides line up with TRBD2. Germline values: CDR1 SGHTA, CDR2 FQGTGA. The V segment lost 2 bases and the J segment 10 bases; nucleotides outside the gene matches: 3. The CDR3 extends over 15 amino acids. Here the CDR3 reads CASSLGTSGRMEQFF. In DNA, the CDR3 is TGTGCCAGCAGCTTAGGGACTAGCGGGAGGATGGAGCAGTTCTTC.

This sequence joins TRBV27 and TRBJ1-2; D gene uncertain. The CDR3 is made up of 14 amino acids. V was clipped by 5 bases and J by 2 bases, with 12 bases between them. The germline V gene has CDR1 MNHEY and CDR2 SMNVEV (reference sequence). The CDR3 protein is CASSSWRWNYGYTF. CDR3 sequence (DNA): TGTGCCAGCAGTAGCTGGAGATGGAACTATGGCTACACCTTC.

This CDR3 reads CASSQTPGTSGRFYETQYF. The CDR3 DNA reads TGCGCCAGCAGCCAAACACCCGGGACTAGCGGGAGGTTTTATGAGACCCAGTACTTC. The V gene is TRBV4-3, the J gene TRBJ2-5; 15 nucleotides match TRBD2. Germline V gene sequence: CDR1 LGHNA, CDR2 YSLEER. This CDR3 has 19 amino acids. The junction had 12 bases not matched to a gene; V was cut back by 2 bases and J by 5 bases.

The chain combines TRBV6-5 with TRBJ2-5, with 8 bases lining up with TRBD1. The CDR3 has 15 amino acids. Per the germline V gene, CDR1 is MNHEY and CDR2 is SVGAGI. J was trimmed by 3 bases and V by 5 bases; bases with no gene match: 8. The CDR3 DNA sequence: TGTGCCAGCAGTCCATACAGGACAGGGAAAGAGACCCAGTACTTC. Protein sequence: CASSPYRTGKETQYF.

The CDR3 spells CASSERPNRYPTSYEQYF. CDR3 coding DNA: TGTGCCAGCAGTGAAAGACCTAACCGATATCCAACTTCCTACGAGCAGTACTTC. V gene TRBV2 combines with J gene TRBJ2-7; D unclear. The CDR3 is made up of 18 amino acids. Germline assignment: CDR1 SNHLY and CDR2 FYNNEI. V was shortened by 2 bases and J by 1 base, with 21 bases between the two germline ends. The full variable domain, its missing parts supplied by reference TRBV2 and TRBJ2-7, is EPEVTQTPSHQVTQMGQEVILRCVPISNHLYFYWYRQILGQKVEFLVSFYNNEISEKSEIFDDQFSVERPDGSNFTLKIRSTKLEDSAMYFCASSERPNRYPTSYEQYFGPGTRLTVT.

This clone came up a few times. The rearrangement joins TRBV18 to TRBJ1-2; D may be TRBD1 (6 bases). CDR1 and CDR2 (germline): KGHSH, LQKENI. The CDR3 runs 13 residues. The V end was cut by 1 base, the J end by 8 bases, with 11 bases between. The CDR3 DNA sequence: TGTGCCAGCTCACCACTTACAGGGCAAGGCTACACCTTC. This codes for CASSPLTGQGYTF.

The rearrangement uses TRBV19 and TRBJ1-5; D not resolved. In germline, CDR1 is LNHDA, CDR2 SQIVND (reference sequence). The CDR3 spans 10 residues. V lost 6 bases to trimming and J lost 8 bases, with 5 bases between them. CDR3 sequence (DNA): TGTGCCAGTAGCTATAAGCCCCAGCATTTT. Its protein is CASSYKPQHF.

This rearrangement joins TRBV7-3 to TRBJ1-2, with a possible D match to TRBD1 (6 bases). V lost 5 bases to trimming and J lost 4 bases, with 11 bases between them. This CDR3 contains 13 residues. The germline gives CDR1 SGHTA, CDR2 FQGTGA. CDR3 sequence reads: CASSPRGSYGYTF. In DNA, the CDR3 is TGTGCCAGCAGCCCCAGGGGCAGCTATGGCTACACCTTC. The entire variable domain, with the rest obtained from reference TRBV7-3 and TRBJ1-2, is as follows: GAGVSQTPSNKVTEKGKYVELRCDPISGHTALYWYRQSLGQGPEFLIYFQGTGAADDSGLPNDRFFAVRPEGSVSTLKIQRTERGDSAVYLCASSPRGSYGYTFGSGTRLTVV.

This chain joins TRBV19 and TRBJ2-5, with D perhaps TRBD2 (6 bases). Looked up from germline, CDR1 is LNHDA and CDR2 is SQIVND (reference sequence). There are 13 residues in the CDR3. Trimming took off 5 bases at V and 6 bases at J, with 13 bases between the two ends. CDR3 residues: CASSPRDFKTQYF. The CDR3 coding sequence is TGTGCCAGTAGTCCACGGGACTTTAAGACCCAGTACTTC.

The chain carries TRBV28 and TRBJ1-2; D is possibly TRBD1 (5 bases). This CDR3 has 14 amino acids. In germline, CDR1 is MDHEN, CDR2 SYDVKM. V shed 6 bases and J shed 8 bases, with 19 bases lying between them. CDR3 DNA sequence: TGTGCCAGCAGCCCTCTTATTGTAGGGGAAGGCTACACCTTC. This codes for CASSPLIVGEGYTF.

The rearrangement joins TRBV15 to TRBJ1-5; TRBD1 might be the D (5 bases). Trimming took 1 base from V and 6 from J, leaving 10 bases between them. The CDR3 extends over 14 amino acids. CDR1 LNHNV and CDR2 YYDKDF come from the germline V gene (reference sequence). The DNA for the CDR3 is TGTGCCACCAGCAGAGGGGGGGTTCGTCAGCCCCAGCATTTT. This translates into CATSRGGVRQPQHF.

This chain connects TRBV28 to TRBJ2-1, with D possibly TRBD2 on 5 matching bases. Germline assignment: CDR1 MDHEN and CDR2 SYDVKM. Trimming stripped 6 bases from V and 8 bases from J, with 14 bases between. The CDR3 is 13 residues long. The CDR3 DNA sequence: TGTGCCAGCAGCCGCAGACTAAGCGATGAGCAGTTCTTC. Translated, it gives CASSRRLSDEQFF.

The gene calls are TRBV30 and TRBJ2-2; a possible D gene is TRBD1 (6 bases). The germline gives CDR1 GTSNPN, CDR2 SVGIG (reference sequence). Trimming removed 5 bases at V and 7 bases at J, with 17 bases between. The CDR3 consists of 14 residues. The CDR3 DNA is TGTGCCTGGGACACAGGGTCAGGTGGCGGGGAGCTGTTTTTT. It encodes CAWDTGSGGGELFF.

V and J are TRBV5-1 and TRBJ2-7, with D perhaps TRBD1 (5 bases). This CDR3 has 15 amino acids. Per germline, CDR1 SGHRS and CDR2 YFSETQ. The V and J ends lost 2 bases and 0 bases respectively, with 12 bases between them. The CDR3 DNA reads TGCGCCAGCAGCTTCGATACAGGCCGCTCCTACGAGCAGTACTTC. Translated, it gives CASSFDTGRSYEQYF.

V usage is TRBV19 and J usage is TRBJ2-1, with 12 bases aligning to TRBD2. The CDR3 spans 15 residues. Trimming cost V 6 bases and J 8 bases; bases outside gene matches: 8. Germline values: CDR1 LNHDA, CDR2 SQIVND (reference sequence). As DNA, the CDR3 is TGTGCCAGTAGCCCCACTAGCGGGAGGAGCTATGAGCAGTTCTTC. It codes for CASSPTSGRSYEQFF. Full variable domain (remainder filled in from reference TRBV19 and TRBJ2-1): DGGITQSPKYLFRKEGQNVTLSCEQNLNHDAMYWYRQDPGQGLRLIYYSQIVNDFQKGDIAEGYSVSREKKESFPLTVTSAQKNPTAFYLCASSPTSGRSYEQFFGPGTRLTVL.

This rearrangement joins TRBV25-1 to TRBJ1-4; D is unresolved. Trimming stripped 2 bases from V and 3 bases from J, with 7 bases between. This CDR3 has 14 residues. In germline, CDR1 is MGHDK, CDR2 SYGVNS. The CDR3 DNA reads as TGTGCCAGCAGTGAACCGGGTCCTAATGAAAAACTGTTTTTT. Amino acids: CASSEPGPNEKLFF.

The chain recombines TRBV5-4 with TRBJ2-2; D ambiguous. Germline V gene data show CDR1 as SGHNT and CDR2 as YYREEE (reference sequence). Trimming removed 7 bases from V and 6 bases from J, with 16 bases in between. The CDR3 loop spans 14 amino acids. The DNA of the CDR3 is TGTGCCAGCCTCGACTCGCATGAATCCGGGGAGCTGTTTTTT. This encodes CASLDSHESGELFF.

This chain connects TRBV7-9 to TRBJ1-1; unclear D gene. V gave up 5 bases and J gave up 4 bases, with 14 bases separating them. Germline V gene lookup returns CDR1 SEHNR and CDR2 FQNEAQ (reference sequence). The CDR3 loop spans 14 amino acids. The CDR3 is CASSPQTTRTEAFF. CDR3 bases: TGTGCCAGCAGCCCCCAAACAACACGCACTGAAGCTTTCTTT.

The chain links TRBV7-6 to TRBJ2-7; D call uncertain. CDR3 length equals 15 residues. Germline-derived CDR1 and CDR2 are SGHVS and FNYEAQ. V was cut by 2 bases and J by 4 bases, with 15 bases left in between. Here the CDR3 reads CASSLMADPRYEQYF. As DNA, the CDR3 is TGTGCCAGCAGCTTAATGGCCGATCCTCGGTACGAGCAGTACTTC.

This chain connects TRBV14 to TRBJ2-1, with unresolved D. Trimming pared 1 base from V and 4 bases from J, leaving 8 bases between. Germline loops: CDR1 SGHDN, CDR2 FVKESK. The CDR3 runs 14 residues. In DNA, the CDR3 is TGTGCCAGCAGCCAAGTGGTCAGGTACAATGAGCAGTTCTTC. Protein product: CASSQVVRYNEQFF.

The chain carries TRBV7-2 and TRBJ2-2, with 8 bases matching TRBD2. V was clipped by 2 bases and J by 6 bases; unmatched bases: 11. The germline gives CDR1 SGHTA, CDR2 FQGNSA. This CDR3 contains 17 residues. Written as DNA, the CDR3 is TGTGCCAGCAGCTTACCTCCACTTAGGACTAGCTCCGGGGAGCTGTTTTTT. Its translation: CASSLPPLRTSSGELFF.

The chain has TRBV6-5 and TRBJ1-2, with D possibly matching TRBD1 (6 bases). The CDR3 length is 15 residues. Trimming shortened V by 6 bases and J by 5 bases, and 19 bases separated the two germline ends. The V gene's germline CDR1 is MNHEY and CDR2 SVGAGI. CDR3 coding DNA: TGTGCCAGCAGCCCCCGAGGGGGGCTAGGTTATGGCTACACCTTC. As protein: CASSPRGGLGYGYTF.

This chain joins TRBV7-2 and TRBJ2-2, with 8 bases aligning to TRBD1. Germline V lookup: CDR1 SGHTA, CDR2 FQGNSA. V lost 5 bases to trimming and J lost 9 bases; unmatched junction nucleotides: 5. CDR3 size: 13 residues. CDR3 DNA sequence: TGTGCCAGCAGCCTCGACAGGGGAAGGGAGCTGTTTTTT. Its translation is CASSLDRGRELFF.

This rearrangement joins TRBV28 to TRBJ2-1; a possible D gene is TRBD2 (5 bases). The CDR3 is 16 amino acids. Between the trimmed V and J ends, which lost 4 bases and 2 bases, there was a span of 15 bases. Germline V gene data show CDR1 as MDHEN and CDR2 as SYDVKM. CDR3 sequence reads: CASSSQGSSAYNEQFF. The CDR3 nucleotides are TGTGCCAGCAGTTCCCAAGGGAGTTCGGCCTACAATGAGCAGTTCTTC.

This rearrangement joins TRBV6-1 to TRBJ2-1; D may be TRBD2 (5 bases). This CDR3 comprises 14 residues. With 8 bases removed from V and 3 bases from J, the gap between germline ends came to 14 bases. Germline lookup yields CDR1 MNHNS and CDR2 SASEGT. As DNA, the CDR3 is TGTGCCAGCTCACGTACGGGGATCTACAATGAGCAGTTCTTC. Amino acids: CASSRTGIYNEQFF.

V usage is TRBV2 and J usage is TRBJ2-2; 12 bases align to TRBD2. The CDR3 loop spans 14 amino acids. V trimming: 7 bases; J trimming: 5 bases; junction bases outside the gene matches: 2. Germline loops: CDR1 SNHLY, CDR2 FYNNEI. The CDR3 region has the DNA TGTGCCAGCACCGGGACTAGCGGGACCGGGGAGCTGTTTTTT. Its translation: CASTGTSGTGELFF.